The 15 T cell receptor beta chains reported below all come from one sample, sequenced in a study of shared clonotypes between healthy human individuals. Clones were sequenced by immunoSEQ multiplex PCR, and TCRdb holds only the in-frame ones, with some missing. The repertoire includes millions of clones, about 95% of them detected once, and about 1.1% sits in the top ten. Naive-designated CD8 cells lacked CD45RO, were positively enriched for CCR7, and omitted terminally differentiated effector memory CD45RA+ cells. The sequencing sample was made of naive CD8+ T cells sorted from blood. The receptors here all came from a man between 18 and 35 years old in good health.

The chain recombines TRBV7-9 with TRBJ1-2; D uncertain. This CDR3 has 13 amino acids. The germline V and J ends were trimmed by 0 bases and 8 bases, with 10 bases remaining between them. The germline gives CDR1 SEHNR, CDR2 FQNEAQ (reference sequence). Written as DNA, the CDR3 is TGTGCCAGCAGCTTAGCCAGATTAGAAGGCTACACCTTC. Protein sequence: CASSLARLEGYTF. Full variable domain (rest looked up from reference TRBV7-9 and TRBJ1-2): DTGVSQNPRHKITKRGQNVTFRCDPISEHNRLYWYRQTLGQGPEFLTYFQNEAQLEKSRLLSDRFSAERPKGSFSTLEIQRTEQGDSAMYLCASSLARLEGYTFGSGTRLTVV.

As regards this clone: Other DNA sequences in the same sample also yield this CDR3. The CDR3 loop reads CASSVDRGYEQYF. Here the CDR3 DNA reads TGTGCCAGCAGCGTAGATCGTGGCTACGAGCAGTACTTC. The chain uses TRBV9 and TRBJ2-7, with D unresolved. The CDR3 runs 13 residues. Germline values: CDR1 SGDLS, CDR2 YYNGEE. Trimming shortened V by 0 bases and J by 3 bases, and 7 bases separated the two germline ends. The variable domain in full, completed from reference TRBV9 and TRBJ2-7, reads DSGVTQTPKHLITATGQRVTLRCSPRSGDLSVYWYQQSLDQGLQFLIQYYNGEERAKGNILERFSAQQFPDLHSELNLSSLELGDSALYFCASSVDRGYEQYFGPGTRLTVT.

This chain joins TRBV10-1 and TRBJ2-7; no firm D call. The ends were cut back, 4 bases at V and 1 base at J, with 8 bases in the middle. The germline V gene has CDR1 WNHNN and CDR2 SYGVQD (reference sequence). This CDR3 has 13 residues. The CDR3 coding sequence is TGCGCCAGCAGTGTAGGACCTTCCTACGAGCAGTACTTC. Its translation: CASSVGPSYEQYF.

The chain couples TRBV27 to TRBJ2-7; 8 bases are a match to TRBD2. The CDR3 consists of 15 residues. Germline CDR1 reads MNHEY; CDR2 reads SMNVEV (reference sequence). After removal of 4 bases from V and 5 bases from J, the junction contained 10 bases not matched to a gene. CDR3 sequence (DNA): TGTGCCAGCAGTTATCTGACGGGAGGGATAAACGAGCAGTACTTC. This encodes CASSYLTGGINEQYF.

The chain is built from TRBV11-2 and TRBJ2-7, with D perhaps TRBD2 (7 bases). From germline, CDR1 is SGHAT and CDR2 FQNNGV. The CDR3 has 17 residues. V lost 4 bases, J lost 0 bases, and 19 bases lay in between. The CDR3 is CASSSPGGGSSSYEQYF. CDR3 DNA: TGTGCCAGCAGCTCCCCGGGGGGCGGTTCAAGCTCCTACGAGCAGTACTTC.

This sequence joins TRBV4-1 and TRBJ1-1; D perhaps matches TRBD1 (5 bases). The CDR3 is made up of 16 amino acids. CDR1 MGHRA and CDR2 YSYEKL come from the germline V gene. The V and J ends lost 0 bases and 5 bases respectively, with 16 bases between them. CDR3 DNA sequence: TGCGCCAGCAGCCAAGACTTCGAGGAGGGGATGACTGAAGCTTTCTTT. Translated, it gives CASSQDFEEGMTEAFF.

The V and J genes are TRBV25-1 and TRBJ2-5; weak D call: TRBD1 (5 bases). The V gene's germline CDR1 is MGHDK and CDR2 SYGVNS. The CDR3 sequence is 13 residues long. V lost 5 bases to trimming and J lost 0 bases, with 7 bases between them. CDR3 region: CASSWTNQETQYF. The CDR3 nucleotides are TGTGCCAGCAGTTGGACAAACCAAGAGACCCAGTACTTC.

The CDR3 sequence: CASSLGASPKVWTNYGYTF. The CDR3 DNA is TGTGCCAGCAGCCTTGGCGCCTCCCCGAAGGTTTGGACTAACTATGGCTACACCTTC. The chain joins TRBV5-6 to TRBJ1-2; unclear D gene. Trimming removed 4 bases from V and 0 bases from J, with 25 bases in between. From germline, CDR1 is SGHDT and CDR2 YYEEEE. The CDR3 is 19 amino acids.

The chain couples TRBV13 to TRBJ1-6, with D perhaps matching TRBD1 (5 bases). Germline-derived CDR1 and CDR2 are PRHDT and FYEKMQ (reference sequence). V was trimmed by 4 bases and J by 9 bases, leaving 13 bases between them. The CDR3 has 14 residues. The CDR3 DNA sequence: TGTGCCAGCAGCTCCCAGGGTGCTACTTCACCCCTCCACTTT. The encoded protein is CASSSQGATSPLHF.

The chain joins TRBV5-6 to TRBJ2-6; D may be TRBD2 (5 bases). This CDR3 spans 19 amino acids. Germline V gene data show CDR1 as SGHDT and CDR2 as YYEEEE. V shed 3 bases and J shed 0 bases, with 19 bases lying between them. The CDR3 bases are TGTGCCAGCAGCTCTTCCTACGGGGAGATAAGCTCTGGGGCCAACGTCCTGACTTTC. Its protein is CASSSSYGEISSGANVLTF.

The chain has TRBV27 and TRBJ1-1; a possible D gene is TRBD1 (5 bases). Germline lookup yields CDR1 MNHEY and CDR2 SMNVEV (reference sequence). V dropped 5 bases and J dropped 6 bases, with 13 bases sitting between them. The CDR3 loop spans 13 amino acids. This CDR3 is CASSTPGIAEAFF. The CDR3 DNA reads as TGTGCCAGCAGTACGCCAGGGATCGCTGAAGCTTTCTTT.

The V gene is TRBV6-5, the J gene TRBJ2-7; a possible D gene is TRBD2 (6 bases). In germline, CDR1 is MNHEY, CDR2 SVGAGI. V lost 2 bases and J 5 bases, leaving 13 bases between the germline ends. The CDR3 is made up of 14 amino acids. The CDR3 region is CASSYGTGFHEQYF. In nucleotides, the CDR3 is TGTGCCAGCAGTTACGGGACTGGTTTCCACGAGCAGTACTTC.

This chain connects TRBV19 to TRBJ1-5; the D is unclear. Germline V gene lookup returns CDR1 LNHDA and CDR2 SQIVND (reference sequence). V gave up 2 bases and J gave up 2 bases, with 10 bases separating them. CDR3 length equals 15 residues. CDR3 sequence: CASSISSGGNQPQHF. As DNA, the CDR3 is TGTGCCAGTAGTATAAGTTCTGGAGGCAATCAGCCCCAGCATTTT.

CDR3 amino acids: CASSFFKAGTTDTQYF. The CDR3 DNA follows: TGTGCCAGCAGCTTTTTTAAAGCGGGAACCACAGATACGCAGTATTTT. The chain joins TRBV7-9 to TRBJ2-3, with TRBD2 matching 7 bases. The CDR3 spans 16 residues. Germline loops: CDR1 SEHNR, CDR2 FQNEAQ (reference sequence). V dropped 3 bases and J dropped 2; count of bases not matched to a gene: 8.

V usage is TRBV29-1 and J usage is TRBJ2-2; D call uncertain. CDR1 is SQVTM, CDR2 ANQGSEA, per germline. The CDR3 extends over 13 amino acids. Trimming stripped 0 bases from V and 3 bases from J, with 5 bases between. The CDR3 region has the DNA TGCAGCGTTGAAGATCTCCACACCGGGGAGCTGTTTTTT. Translated, it gives CSVEDLHTGELFF.